The 11 T cell receptor beta chains given below trace back to one sample, sequenced in a study of T cells after yellow fever vaccination. TCRdb fed the 5' RACE reads into MiXCR, producing one record per CDR3 protein. The table shows 250,000 or so distinct CDR3 sequences, with roughly 3.7% occurring only once. This specimen consisted of PBMCs, obtained 15 days after the yellow fever booster vaccination. The source of these receptors is a man younger than 30 who received the YFV17D yellow fever vaccine.

This clonotype was seen at least ten times. The V and J genes are TRBV5-6 and TRBJ2-5; 10 bases agree with TRBD2. The CDR3 is 14 residues long. Trimming at V came to 4 bases and at J to 3 bases, leaving 3 bases not matched to a gene. CDR1 is SGHDT, CDR2 YYEEEE, per germline. In DNA, the CDR3 is TGTGCCAGCAGCGTAGCGGGGGGCAAAGAGACCCAGTACTTC. This codes for CASSVAGGKETQYF. The variable domain in full, with the rest retrieved from reference TRBV5-6 and TRBJ2-5, is DAGVTQSPTHLIKTRGQQVTLRCSPKSGHDTVSWYQQALGQGPQFIFQYYEEEERQRGNFPDRFSGHQFPNYSSELNVNALLLGDSALYLCASSVAGGKETQYFGPGTRLLVL.

The table lists this clonotype with many counts. The rearrangement uses TRBV27 and TRBJ1-5; D possibly corresponds to TRBD1 (5 bases). The CDR3 runs 14 residues. From germline, CDR1 is MNHEY and CDR2 SMNVEV (reference sequence). Trimming stripped 6 bases from V and 7 bases from J, with 16 bases between. This chain's CDR3 is CASSHGQMGQPQHF. CDR3 DNA sequence: TGTGCCAGCAGCCACGGACAAATGGGCCAGCCCCAGCATTTT.

This clonotype was seen repeatedly, ten times or more. The V and J genes are TRBV20-1 and TRBJ1-2; weak D call: TRBD1 (5 bases). Germline V CDR1 and CDR2: DFQATT, SNEGSKA (reference sequence). With 3 bases removed from V and 5 bases from J, the gap between germline ends came to 10 bases. The CDR3 sequence is 12 residues long. CDR3 nucleotide sequence: TGCAGTGCTAGTGAGACAGTGTATGGCTACACCTTC. Protein sequence: CSASETVYGYTF.

This clonotype was observed at least ten times. The chain has TRBV10-3 and TRBJ2-5; 9 bases are shared with TRBD2. The length of the CDR3 is 19 residues. CDR1 and CDR2 (germline): ENHRY, SYGVKD. The J segment lost 0 bases and the V segment lost 4 bases, leaving 15 bases of the junction unmatched. The CDR3 nucleotides read TGTGCCATCAGTGTCCTTCCGTTTAGCGGGGGTCCTCACCAAGAGACCCAGTACTTC. Its protein product is CAISVLPFSGGPHQETQYF.

This clonotype was seen ten or more times. The V call is TRBV9, the J call TRBJ2-3; TRBD2 matches 8 bases. The CDR3 spans 15 residues. Per the germline V gene, CDR1 is SGDLS and CDR2 is YYNGEE. V dropped 4 bases and J dropped 0; count of bases not matched to a gene: 4. The CDR3 region has the DNA TGTGCCAGCAGCCTCGGGGGGGTTAGCACAGATACGCAGTATTTT. Amino acid sequence: CASSLGGVSTDTQYF.

This clonotype was detected many times. This chain joins TRBV6-5 and TRBJ2-5; 7 nucleotides agree with TRBD1. The germline CDR1 and CDR2 sequences are MNHEY and SVGAGI. Trimming cost V 2 bases and J 2 bases; bases outside gene matches: 8. This CDR3 has 16 residues. This CDR3 is CASSYTGDRDQETQYF. The CDR3 nucleotides are TGTGCCAGCAGTTACACGGGCGACAGGGATCAAGAGACCCAGTACTTC.

There are many counts of this clonotype. The chain recombines TRBV10-3 with TRBJ1-6; D unclear. The CDR3 totals 13 residues. V was shortened by 3 bases and J by 3 bases, with 3 bases between the two germline ends. Germline CDR1 and CDR2: ENHRY and SYGVKD. The CDR3 sequence is CAISEGYNSPLHF. CDR3 sequence (DNA): TGTGCCATCAGTGAAGGCTATAATTCACCCCTCCACTTT.

This clonotype was detected ten times or more. The chain uses TRBV5-1 and TRBJ1-6; no reliable D call. The CDR3 is made up of 14 amino acids. Trimming took off 0 bases at V and 10 bases at J, with 11 bases between the two ends. Germline CDR1 and CDR2: SGHRS and YFSETQ. The CDR3 protein is CASSLASGWSPLHF. The CDR3 nucleotides read TGCGCCAGCAGCTTGGCCTCAGGATGGTCACCCCTCCACTTT.

This clonotype was observed at least ten times. V gene TRBV5-1 combines with J gene TRBJ2-7; TRBD2 agrees at 13 bases. This CDR3 region has 15 residues. Germline-derived CDR1 and CDR2 are SGHRS and YFSETQ. After removal of 4 bases from V and 2 bases from J, the junction contained 3 bases not matched to a gene. The CDR3 DNA follows: TGCGCCAGCAGCAAAACTAGCGGGGGGGCCTACGAGCAGTACTTC. Protein sequence: CASSKTSGGAYEQYF.

This clonotype was recorded a few times. The J gene is TRBJ1-2, the V gene TRBV4-1; a possible D gene is TRBD1 (6 bases). Trimming pared 4 bases from V and 4 bases from J, leaving 19 bases between. This CDR3 contains 16 residues. Germline V gene sequence: CDR1 MGHRA, CDR2 YSYEKL. The chain's CDR3 is CASSPQRTAPSYGYTF. The CDR3 DNA sequence: TGCGCCAGCAGCCCCCAAAGGACAGCCCCTAGCTATGGCTACACCTTC.

This clonotype appeared many times. The J gene is TRBJ2-5, the V gene TRBV6-2 or TRBV6-3; weak D call: TRBD1 (5 bases). Per germline, CDR1 MNHEY and CDR2 SVGEGT. CDR3 length: 14 amino acids. Trimming took 6 bases from V and 5 from J, leaving 16 bases between them. The chain's CDR3 is CASRQVSSRETQYF. The CDR3, as DNA: TGTGCCAGCAGACAGGTATCAAGTCGGGAGACCCAGTACTTC.